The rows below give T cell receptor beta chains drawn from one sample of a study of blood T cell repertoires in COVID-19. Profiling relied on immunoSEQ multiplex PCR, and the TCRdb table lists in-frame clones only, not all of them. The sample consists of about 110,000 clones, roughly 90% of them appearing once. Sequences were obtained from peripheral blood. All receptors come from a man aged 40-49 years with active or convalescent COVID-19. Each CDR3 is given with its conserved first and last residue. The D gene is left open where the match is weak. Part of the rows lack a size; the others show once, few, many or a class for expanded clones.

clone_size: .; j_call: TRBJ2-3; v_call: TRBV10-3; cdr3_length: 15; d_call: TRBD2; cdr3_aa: CATRGLAELTDTQYF; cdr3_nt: TGTGCCACGAGGGGACTAGCGGAACTCACAGATACGCAGTATTTT
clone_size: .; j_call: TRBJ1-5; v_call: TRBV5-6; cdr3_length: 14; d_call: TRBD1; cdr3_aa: CASRRTGGFQPQHF; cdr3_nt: TGTGCCAGCAGACGGACAGGGGGCTTTCAGCCCCAGCATTTT
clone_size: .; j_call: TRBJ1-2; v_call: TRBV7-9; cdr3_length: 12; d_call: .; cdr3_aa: CASSSQGYGYTF; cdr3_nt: TGTGCCAGCAGCAGTCAGGGATATGGCTACACCTTC
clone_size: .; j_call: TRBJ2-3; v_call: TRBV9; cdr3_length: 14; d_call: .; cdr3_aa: CASSVDGGRDTQYF; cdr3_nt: TGTGCCAGCAGCGTAGATGGTGGGAGAGATACGCAGTATTTT
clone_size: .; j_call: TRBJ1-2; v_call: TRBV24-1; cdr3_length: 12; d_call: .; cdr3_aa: CATSRGDYGYTF; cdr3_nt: TGTGCCACCAGTCGGGGTGACTATGGCTACACCTTC
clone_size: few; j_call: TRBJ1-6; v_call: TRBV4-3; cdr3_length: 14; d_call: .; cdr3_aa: CASSQEGGLSPLHF; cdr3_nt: TGCGCCAGCAGCCAAGAGGGCGGACTTTCACCCCTCCACTTT
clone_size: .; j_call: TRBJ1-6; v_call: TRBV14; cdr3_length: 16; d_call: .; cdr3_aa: CASSQEYREYNSPLHF; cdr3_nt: TGTGCCAGCAGCCAAGAATACAGGGAGTATAATTCACCCCTCCACTTT
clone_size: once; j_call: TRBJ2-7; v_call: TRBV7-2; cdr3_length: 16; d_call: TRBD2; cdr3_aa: CASSHIAGGISYEQYF; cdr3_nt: TGTGCCAGCAGCCACATAGCGGGAGGTATCTCTTACGAGCAGTACTTC
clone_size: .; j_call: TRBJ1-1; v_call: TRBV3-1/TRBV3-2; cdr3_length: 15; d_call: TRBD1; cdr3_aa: CASSQQETGLTEAFF; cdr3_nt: TGTGCCAGCAGCCAGCAAGAGACAGGGCTCACTGAAGCTTTCTTT
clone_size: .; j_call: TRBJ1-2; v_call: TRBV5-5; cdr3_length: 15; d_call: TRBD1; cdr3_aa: CASRVAYTGEYGYTF; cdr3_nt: TGTGCCAGCAGGGTGGCCTATACAGGGGAGTATGGCTACACCTTC
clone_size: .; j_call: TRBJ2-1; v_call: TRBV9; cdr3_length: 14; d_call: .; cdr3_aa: CASSALGGHNEQFF; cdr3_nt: TGTGCCAGCAGCGCCCTCGGAGGGCACAATGAGCAGTTCTTC
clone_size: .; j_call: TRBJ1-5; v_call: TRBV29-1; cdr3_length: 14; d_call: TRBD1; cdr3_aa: CSVTDRGADQPQHF; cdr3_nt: TGCAGCGTTACAGACAGGGGTGCTGATCAGCCCCAGCATTTT
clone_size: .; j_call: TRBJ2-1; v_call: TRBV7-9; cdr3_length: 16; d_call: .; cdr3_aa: CASSLPEGGNYNEQFF; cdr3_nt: TGTGCCAGCAGCTTACCCGAGGGAGGAAACTACAATGAGCAGTTCTTC
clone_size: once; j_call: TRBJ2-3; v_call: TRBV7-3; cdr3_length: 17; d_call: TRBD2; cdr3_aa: CASSTPGTSGYTDTQYF; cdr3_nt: TGTGCCAGCAGCACACCCGGGACTAGCGGTTACACAGATACGCAGTATTTT
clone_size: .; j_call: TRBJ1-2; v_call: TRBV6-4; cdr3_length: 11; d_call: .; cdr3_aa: CASALARGYTF; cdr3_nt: TGTGCCAGCGCGCTCGCCCGAGGCTACACCTTC
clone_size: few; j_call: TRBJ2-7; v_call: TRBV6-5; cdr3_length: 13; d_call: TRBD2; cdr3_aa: CASSTSGSYEQYF; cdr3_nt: TGTGCCAGCAGTACTAGCGGGAGTTACGAGCAGTACTTC
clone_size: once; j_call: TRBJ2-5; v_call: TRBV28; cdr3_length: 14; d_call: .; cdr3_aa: CASTWGDHQETQYF; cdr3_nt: TGTGCCAGCACCTGGGGGGACCACCAAGAGACCCAGTACTTC
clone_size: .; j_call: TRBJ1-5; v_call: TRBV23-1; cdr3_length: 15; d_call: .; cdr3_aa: CASSPRAQISQPQHF; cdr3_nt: TGCGCCAGCAGTCCGAGGGCCCAGATCAGTCAGCCCCAGCATTTT
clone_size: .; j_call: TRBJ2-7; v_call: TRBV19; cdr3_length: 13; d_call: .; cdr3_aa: CASSSVNSYEQYF; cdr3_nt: TGTGCCAGTAGCTCCGTAAACTCCTACGAGCAGTACTTC
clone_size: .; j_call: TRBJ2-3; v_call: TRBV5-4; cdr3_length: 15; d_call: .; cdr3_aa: CASSKDRVATDTQYF; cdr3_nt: TGTGCCAGCAGCAAGGACAGAGTTGCCACAGATACGCAGTATTTT
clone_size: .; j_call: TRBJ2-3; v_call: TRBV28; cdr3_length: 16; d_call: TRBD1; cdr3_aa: CASSPTGGSDFDTQYF; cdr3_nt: TGTGCCAGCAGCCCGACAGGGGGAAGTGATTTTGATACGCAGTATTTT
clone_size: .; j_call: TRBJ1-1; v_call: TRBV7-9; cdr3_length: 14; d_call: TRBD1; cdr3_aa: CASSLEVETGGAFF; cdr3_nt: TGTGCCAGCAGCTTAGAGGTTGAGACAGGGGGAGCTTTCTTT
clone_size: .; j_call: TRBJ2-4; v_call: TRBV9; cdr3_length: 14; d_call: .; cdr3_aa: CASSVEGQLGIQYF; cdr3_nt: TGTGCCAGCAGCGTAGAGGGGCAGCTCGGCATTCAGTACTTC
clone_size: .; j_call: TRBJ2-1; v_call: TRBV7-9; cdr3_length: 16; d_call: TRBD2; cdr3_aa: CASSPPGLAGYNEQFF; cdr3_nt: TGTGCCAGCAGCCCCCCCGGACTAGCGGGATACAATGAGCAGTTCTTC
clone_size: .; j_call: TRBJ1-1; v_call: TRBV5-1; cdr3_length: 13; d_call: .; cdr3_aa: CASTLDGVGEAFF; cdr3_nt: TGCGCCAGCACCCTGGACGGGGTTGGTGAAGCTTTCTTT
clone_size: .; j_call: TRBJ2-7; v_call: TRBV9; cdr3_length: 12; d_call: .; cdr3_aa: CASSGAFSEQYF; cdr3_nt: TGTGCCAGCAGCGGGGCTTTTTCCGAGCAGTACTTC
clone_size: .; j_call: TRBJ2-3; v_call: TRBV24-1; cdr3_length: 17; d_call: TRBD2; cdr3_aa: CATSDPGLASYTDTQYF; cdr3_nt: TGTGCCACCAGTGACCCCGGACTAGCGAGCTACACAGATACGCAGTATTTT
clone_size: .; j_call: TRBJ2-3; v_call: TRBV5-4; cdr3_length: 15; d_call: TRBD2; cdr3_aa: CASSSRGVLADTQYF; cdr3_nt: TGTGCCAGCAGCTCGCGGGGGGTTTTGGCAGATACGCAGTATTTT
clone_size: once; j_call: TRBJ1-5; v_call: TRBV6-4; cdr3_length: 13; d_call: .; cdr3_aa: CASSEGFDQPQHF; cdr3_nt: TGTGCCAGCAGTGAGGGCTTTGATCAGCCCCAGCATTTT
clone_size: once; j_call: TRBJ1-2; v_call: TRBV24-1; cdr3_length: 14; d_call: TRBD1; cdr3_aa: CATAKTGGARGYTF; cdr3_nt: TGTGCCACCGCTAAAACAGGGGGCGCGCGTGGCTACACCTTC
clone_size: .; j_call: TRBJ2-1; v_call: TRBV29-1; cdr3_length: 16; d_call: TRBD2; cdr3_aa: CSVEGLAESSYNEQFF; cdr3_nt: TGCAGCGTTGAAGGACTAGCGGAGAGCTCCTACAATGAGCAGTTCTTC
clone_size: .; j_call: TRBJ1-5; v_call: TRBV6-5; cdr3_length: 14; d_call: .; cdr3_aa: CASSYISSNQPQHF; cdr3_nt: TGTGCCAGCAGTTATATCAGTAGCAATCAGCCCCAGCATTTT
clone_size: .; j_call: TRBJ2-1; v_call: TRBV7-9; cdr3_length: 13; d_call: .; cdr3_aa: CASVQGANNEQFF; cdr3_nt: TGTGCCAGCGTTCAAGGGGCCAACAATGAGCAGTTCTTC
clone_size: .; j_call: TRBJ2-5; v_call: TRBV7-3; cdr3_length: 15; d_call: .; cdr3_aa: CASSFGLLGGETQYF; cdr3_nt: TGTGCCAGCAGCTTCGGCCTCTTAGGAGGGGAGACCCAGTACTTC
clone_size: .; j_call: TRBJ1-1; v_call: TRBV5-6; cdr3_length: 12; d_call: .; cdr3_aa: CASSGGGTEAFF; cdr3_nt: TGTGCCAGCAGCGGGGGGGGCACTGAAGCTTTCTTT
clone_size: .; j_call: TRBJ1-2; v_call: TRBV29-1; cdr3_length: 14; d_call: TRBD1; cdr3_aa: CSVVGTGDSYGYTF; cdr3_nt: TGCAGCGTAGTTGGGACAGGGGACAGCTATGGCTACACCTTC
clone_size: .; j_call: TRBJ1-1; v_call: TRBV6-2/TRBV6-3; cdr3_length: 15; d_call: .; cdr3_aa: CASSLKLIMNTEAFF; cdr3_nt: TGTGCCAGCAGTCTAAAACTTATAATGAACACTGAAGCTTTCTTT
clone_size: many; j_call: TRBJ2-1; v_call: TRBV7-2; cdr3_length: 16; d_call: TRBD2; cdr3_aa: CALEGVAGVSHNEQFF; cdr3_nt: TGTGCCTTAGAGGGGGTAGCGGGAGTTAGTCACAATGAGCAGTTCTTC
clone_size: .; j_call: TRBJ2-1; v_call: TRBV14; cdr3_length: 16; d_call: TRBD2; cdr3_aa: CASSQGVRLAFNEQFF; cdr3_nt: TGTGCCAGCAGCCAAGGTGTGCGACTAGCCTTCAATGAGCAGTTCTTC
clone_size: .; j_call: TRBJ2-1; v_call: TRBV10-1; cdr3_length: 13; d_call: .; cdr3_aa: CASSRQINNEQFF; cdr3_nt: TGCGCCAGCAGCCGACAGATTAACAATGAGCAGTTCTTC
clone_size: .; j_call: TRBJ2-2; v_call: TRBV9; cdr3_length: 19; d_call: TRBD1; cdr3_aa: CASSASGQALPQNTGELFF; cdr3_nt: TGTGCCAGCAGCGCCTCAGGACAGGCCCTTCCTCAGAACACCGGGGAGCTGTTTTTT
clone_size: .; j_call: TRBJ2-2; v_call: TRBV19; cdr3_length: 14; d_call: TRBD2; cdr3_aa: CASGTSGRTGELFF; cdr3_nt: TGTGCCAGTGGGACTAGCGGGAGGACCGGGGAGCTGTTTTTT
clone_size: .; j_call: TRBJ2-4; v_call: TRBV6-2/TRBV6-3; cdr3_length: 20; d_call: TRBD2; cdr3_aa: CASSFSGLAAVGAAKNIQYF; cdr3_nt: TGTGCCAGCAGTTTCTCGGGACTAGCGGCCGTGGGGGCGGCCAAAAACATTCAGTACTTC
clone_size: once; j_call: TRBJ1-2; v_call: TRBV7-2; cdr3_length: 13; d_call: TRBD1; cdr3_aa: CASSATGVAGYTF; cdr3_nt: TGTGCCAGCAGCGCCACAGGGGTGGCTGGCTACACCTTC
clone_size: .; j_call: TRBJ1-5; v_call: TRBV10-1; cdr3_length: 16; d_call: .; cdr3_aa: CASTTHARVANQPQHF; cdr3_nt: TGCGCCAGCACCACACACGCGAGGGTTGCAAATCAGCCCCAGCATTTT
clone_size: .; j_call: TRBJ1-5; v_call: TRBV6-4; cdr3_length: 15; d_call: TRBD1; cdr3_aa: CASSPGQGGGQPQHF; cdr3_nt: TGTGCCAGCAGTCCGGGACAGGGGGGAGGGCAGCCCCAGCATTTT
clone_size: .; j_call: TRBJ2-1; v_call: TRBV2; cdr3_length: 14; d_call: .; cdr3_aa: CASNDDTSYNEQFF; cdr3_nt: TGTGCCAGCAACGACGACACTTCCTACAATGAGCAGTTCTTC
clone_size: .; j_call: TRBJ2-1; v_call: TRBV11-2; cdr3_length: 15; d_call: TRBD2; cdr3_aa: CASSLGLAERGEQFF; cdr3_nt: TGTGCCAGCAGCTTAGGGCTAGCGGAACGGGGTGAGCAGTTCTTC